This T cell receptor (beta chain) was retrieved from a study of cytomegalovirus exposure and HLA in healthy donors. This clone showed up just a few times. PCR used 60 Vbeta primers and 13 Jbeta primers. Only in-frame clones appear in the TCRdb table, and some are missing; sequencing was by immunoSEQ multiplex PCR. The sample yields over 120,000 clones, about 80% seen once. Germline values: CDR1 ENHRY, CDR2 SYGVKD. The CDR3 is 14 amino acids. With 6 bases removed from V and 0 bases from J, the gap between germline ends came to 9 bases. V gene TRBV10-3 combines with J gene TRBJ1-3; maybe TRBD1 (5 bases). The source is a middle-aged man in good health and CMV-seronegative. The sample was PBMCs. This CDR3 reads CAISQDISGNTIYF. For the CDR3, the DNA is TGTGCCATCAGCCAGGACATCTCTGGAAACACCATATATTTT.